This T cell receptor (beta chain) was identified during a study of early T cells in non-severe SARS-CoV-2 infection. V was clipped by 3 bases and J by 4 bases, with 6 bases between them. The germline V gene encodes CDR1 SEHNR and CDR2 FQNEAQ (reference sequence). CDR3 length: 12 residues. The protocol attached unique molecular identifiers to individual cDNA molecules. From the 5' RACE reads, TCRdb called clonotypes with MiXCR, one entry per CDR3 protein. The sample yields about 100,000 distinct CDR3 sequences, approximately 13% seen once. This clonotype has at least ten counts. Sequenced material: whole blood. This clonotype originated in an adult who was a healthcare worker with PCR-confirmed SARS-CoV-2 infection or an uninfected control (not recorded which). J is TRBJ2-5 and V is TRBV7-9; D gene unclear. The CDR3 is CASSFAGETQYF. The CDR3 DNA follows: TGTGCCAGCAGCTTTGCTGGAGAGACCCAGTACTTC.